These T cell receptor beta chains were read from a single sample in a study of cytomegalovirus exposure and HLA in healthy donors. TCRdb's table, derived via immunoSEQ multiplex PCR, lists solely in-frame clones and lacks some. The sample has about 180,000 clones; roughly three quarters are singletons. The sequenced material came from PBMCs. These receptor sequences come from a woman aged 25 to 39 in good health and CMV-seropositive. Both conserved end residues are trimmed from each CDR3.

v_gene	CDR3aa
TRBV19	ASGTREEGPLH
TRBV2	ASGPGALSGNTIY
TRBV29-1	SVGGGATDTQY
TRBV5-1	ASSFGTGGVIDGYT
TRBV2	ASSVTGVQPQH
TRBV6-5	ASSIVGGGEQY
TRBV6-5	ASSYGTGSPLH
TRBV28	ASSLTGDGAYEQY
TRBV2	ASSDYRTTNYGYT
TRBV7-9	ASSPRSSGGAYEQY
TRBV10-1	ASSDDRGYEQY
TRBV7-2	ASSLEQAASTDTQY
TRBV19	ASSIAGGNYEQY